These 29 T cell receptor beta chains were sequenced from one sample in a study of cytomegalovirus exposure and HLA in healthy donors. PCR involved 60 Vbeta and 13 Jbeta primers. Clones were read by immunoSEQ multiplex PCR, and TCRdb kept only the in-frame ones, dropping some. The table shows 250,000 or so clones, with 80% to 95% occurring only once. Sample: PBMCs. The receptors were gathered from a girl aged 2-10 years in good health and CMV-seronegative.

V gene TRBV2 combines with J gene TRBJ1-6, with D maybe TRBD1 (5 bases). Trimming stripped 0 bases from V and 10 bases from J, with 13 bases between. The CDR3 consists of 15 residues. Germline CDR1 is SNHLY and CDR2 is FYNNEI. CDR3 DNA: TGTGCCAGCAGTGAAGCGCTAGGGGTGCACTCACCCCTCCACTTT. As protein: CASSEALGVHSPLHF. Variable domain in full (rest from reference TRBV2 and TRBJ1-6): EPEVTQTPSHQVTQMGQEVILRCVPISNHLYFYWYRQILGQKVEFLVSFYNNEISEKSEIFDDQFSVERPDGSNFTLKIRSTKLEDSAMYFCASSEALGVHSPLHFGNGTRLTVT.

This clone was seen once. The CDR3 here is CASSIPGQGGETQYF. CDR3 in DNA: TGTGCCAGCAGCATACCGGGACAGGGGGGGGAGACCCAGTACTTC. The chain combines TRBV7-9 with TRBJ2-5; 11 positions agree with TRBD1. The ends lost 5 bases at V and 5 bases at J; junction bases unmatched: 7. This CDR3 region has 15 residues. CDR1 SEHNR and CDR2 FQNEAQ come from the germline V gene (reference sequence).

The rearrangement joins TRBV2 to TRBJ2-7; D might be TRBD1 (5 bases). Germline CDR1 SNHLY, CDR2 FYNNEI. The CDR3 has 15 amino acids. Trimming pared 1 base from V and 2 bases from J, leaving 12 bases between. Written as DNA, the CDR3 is TGTGCCAGCAGTGAAGGGGCAGGGCCAACCTACGAGCAGTACTTC. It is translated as CASSEGAGPTYEQYF.

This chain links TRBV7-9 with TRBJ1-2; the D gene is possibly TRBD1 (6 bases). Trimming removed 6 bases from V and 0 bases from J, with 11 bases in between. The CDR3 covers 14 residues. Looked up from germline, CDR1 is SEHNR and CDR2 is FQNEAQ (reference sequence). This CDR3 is CASSFGQTNYGYTF. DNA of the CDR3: TGTGCCAGCAGTTTTGGACAGACTAACTATGGCTACACCTTC.

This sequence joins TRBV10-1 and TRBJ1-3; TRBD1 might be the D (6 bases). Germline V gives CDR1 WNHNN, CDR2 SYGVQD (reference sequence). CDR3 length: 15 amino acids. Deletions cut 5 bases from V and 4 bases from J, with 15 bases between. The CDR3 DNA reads TGCGCCAGCAGTCTCAGGGGAAAACAAGGAAACACCATATATTTT. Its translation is CASSLRGKQGNTIYF.

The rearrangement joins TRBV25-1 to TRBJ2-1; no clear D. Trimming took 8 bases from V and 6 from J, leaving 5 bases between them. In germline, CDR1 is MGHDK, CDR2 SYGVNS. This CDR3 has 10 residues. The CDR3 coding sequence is TGTGCCAGCGGCACCAATGAGCAGTTCTTC. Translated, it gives CASGTNEQFF.

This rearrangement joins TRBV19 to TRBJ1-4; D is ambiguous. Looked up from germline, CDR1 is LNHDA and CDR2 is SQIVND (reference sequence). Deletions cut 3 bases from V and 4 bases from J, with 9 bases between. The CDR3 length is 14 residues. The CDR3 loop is CASSMSRGNEKLFF. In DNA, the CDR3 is TGTGCCAGTAGTATGTCCCGCGGTAATGAAAAACTGTTTTTT.

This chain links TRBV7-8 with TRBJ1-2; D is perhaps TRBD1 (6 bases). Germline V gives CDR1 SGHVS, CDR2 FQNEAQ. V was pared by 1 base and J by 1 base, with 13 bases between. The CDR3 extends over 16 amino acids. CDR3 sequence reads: CASSLVVDRLNYGYTF. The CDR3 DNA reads TGTGCCAGCAGCTTAGTGGTGGACAGACTTAACTATGGCTACACCTTC. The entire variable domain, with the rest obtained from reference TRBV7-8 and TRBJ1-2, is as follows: GAGVSQSPRYKVAKRGQDVALRCDPISGHVSLFWYQQALGQGPEFLTYFQNEAQLDKSGLPSDRFFAERPEGSVSTLKIQRTQQEDSAVYLCASSLVVDRLNYGYTFGSGTRLTVV.

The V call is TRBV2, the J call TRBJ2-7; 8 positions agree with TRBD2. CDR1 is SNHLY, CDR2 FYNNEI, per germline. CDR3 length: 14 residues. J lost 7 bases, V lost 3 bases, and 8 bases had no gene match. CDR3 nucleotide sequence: TGTGCCAGCAGTGAGGCGGGGGGACCTGGGGAGCAGTACTTC. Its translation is CASSEAGGPGEQYF.

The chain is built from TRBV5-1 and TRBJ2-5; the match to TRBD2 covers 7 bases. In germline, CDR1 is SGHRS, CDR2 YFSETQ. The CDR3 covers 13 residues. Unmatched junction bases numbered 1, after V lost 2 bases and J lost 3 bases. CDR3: CASSFGGEETQYF. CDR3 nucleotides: TGCGCCAGCAGCTTTGGGGGGGAAGAGACCCAGTACTTC.

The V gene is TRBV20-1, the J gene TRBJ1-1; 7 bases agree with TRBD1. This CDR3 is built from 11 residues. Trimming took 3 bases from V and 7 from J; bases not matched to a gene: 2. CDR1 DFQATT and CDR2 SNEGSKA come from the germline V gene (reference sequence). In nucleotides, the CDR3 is TGCAGTGCTAGGGGGACAGATGAAGCTTTCTTT. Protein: CSARGTDEAFF.

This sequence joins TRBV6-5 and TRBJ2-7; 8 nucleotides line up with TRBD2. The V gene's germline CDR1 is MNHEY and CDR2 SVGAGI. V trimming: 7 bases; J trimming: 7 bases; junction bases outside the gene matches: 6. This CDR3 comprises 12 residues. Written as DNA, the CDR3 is TGTGCCAGCAAGTCGGGGGGGTGGGAGCAGTACTTC. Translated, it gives CASKSGGWEQYF.

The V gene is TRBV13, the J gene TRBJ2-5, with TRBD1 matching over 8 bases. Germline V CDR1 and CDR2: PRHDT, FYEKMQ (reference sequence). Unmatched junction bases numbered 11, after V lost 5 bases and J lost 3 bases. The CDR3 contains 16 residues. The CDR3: CASSASGQGMEETQYF. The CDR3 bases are TGTGCCAGCAGCGCATCCGGACAGGGAATGGAAGAGACCCAGTACTTC. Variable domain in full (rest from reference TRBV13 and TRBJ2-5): AAGVIQSPRHLIKEKRETATLKCYPIPRHDTVYWYQQGPGQDPQFLISFYEKMQSDKGSIPDRFSAQQFSDYHSELNMSSLELGDSALYFCASSASGQGMEETQYFGPGTRLLVL.

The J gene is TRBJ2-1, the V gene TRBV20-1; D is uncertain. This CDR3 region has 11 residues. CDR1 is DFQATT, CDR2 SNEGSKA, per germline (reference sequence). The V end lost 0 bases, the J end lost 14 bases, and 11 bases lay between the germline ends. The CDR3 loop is CSARDKFAEFF. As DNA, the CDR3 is TGCAGTGCTAGAGATAAATTTGCGGAGTTCTTC.

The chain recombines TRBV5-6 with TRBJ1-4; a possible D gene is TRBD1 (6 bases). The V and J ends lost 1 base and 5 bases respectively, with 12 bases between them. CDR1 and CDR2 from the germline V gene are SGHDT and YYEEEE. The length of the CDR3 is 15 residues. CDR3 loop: CASSLRGAVNEKLFF. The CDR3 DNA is TGTGCCAGCAGCTTGCGGGGGGCGGTAAATGAAAAACTGTTTTTT.

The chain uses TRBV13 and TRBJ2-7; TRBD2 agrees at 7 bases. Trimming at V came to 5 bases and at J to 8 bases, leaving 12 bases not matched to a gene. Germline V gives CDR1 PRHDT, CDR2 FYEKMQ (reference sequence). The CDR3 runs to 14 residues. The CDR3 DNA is TGTGCCAGCAGCCCGGGACTACCGTTGGGGAAGCAGTACTTC. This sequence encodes CASSPGLPLGKQYF. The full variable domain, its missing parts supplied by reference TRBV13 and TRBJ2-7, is AAGVIQSPRHLIKEKRETATLKCYPIPRHDTVYWYQQGPGQDPQFLISFYEKMQSDKGSIPDRFSAQQFSDYHSELNMSSLELGDSALYFCASSPGLPLGKQYFGPGTRLTVT.

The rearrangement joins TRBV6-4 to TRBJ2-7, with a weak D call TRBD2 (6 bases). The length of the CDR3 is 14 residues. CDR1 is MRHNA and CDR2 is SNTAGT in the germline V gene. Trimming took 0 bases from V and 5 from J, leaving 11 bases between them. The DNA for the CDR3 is TGTGCCAGCAGTGACTCTATCGGGAGTCACGAGCAGTACTTC. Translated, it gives CASSDSIGSHEQYF.

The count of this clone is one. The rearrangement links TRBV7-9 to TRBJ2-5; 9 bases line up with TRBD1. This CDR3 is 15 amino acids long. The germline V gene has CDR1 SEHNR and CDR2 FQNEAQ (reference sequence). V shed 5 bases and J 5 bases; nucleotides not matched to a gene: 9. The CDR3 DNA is TGTGCCAGCAGCCCAACAGGGGGCGTGAGGGAGACCCAGTACTTC. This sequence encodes CASSPTGGVRETQYF.

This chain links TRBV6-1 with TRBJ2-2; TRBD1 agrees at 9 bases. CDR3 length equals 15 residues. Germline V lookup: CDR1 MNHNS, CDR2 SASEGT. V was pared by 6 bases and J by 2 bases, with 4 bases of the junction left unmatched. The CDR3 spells CASSLQGANTGELFF. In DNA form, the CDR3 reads TGTGCCAGCAGCTTACAGGGGGCAAACACCGGGGAGCTGTTTTTT.

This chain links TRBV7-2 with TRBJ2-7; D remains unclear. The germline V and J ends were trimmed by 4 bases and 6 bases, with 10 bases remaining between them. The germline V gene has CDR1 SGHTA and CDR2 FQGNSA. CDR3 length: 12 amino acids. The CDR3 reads CASSSSVSEQYF. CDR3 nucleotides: TGTGCCAGCAGCTCATCAGTCTCCGAGCAGTACTTC.

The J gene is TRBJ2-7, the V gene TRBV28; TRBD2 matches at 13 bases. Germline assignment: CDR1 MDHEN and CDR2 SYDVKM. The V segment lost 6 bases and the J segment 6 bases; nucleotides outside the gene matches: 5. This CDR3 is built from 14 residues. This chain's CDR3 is CASRDWTSGGEQYF. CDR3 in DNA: TGTGCCAGCAGAGATTGGACTAGCGGGGGCGAGCAGTACTTC. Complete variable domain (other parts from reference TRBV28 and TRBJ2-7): DVKVTQSSRYLVKRTGEKVFLECVQDMDHENMFWYRQDPGLGLRLIYFSYDVKMKEKGDIPEGYSVSREKKERFSLILESASTNQTSMYLCASRDWTSGGEQYFGPGTRLTVT.

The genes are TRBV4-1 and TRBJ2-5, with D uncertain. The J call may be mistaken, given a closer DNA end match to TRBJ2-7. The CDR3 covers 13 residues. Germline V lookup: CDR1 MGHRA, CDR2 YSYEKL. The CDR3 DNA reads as TGCGCCAGCAGCCAAGACGCCTCCTACGAGCAGTACTTC. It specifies CASSQDASYEQYF.

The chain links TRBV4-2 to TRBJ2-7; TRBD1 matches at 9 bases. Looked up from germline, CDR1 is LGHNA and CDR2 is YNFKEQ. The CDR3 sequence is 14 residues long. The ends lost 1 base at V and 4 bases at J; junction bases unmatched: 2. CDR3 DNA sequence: TGTGCCAGCAGCCAAGCCGGGACAGGGTACGAGCAGTACTTC. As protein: CASSQAGTGYEQYF.

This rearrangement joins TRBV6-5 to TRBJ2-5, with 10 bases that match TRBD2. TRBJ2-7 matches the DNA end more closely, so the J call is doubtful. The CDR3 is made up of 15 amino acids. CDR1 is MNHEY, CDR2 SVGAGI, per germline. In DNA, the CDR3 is TGTGCCAGCAGGGTAGGACTAGCGGACCCCTACGAGCAGTACTTC. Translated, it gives CASRVGLADPYEQYF.

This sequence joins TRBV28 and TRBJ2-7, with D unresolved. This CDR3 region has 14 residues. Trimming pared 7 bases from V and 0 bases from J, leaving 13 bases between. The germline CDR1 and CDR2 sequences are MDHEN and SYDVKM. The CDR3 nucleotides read TGTGCCAGCACCCGAGCTGGGCTCTCCTACGAGCAGTACTTC. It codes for CASTRAGLSYEQYF.

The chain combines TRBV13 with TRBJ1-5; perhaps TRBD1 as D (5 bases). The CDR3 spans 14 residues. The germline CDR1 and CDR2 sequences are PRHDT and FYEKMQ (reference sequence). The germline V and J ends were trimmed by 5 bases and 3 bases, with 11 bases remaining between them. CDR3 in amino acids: CASSLGRANQPQHF. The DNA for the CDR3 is TGTGCCAGCAGCCTCGGCAGGGCCAATCAGCCCCAGCATTTT.

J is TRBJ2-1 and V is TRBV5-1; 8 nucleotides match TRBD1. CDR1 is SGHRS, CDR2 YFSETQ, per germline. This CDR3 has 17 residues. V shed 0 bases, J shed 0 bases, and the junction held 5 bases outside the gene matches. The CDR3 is CASSLATGGRSYNEQFF. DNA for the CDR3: TGCGCCAGCAGCTTGGCCACAGGGGGACGCTCCTACAATGAGCAGTTCTTC.

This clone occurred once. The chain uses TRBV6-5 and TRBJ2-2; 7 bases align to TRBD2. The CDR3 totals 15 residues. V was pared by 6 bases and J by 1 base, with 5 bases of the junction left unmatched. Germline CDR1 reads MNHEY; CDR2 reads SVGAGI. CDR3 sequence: CASSLRGVNTGELFF. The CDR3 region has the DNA TGTGCCAGCAGCCTCCGGGGGGTGAACACCGGGGAGCTGTTTTTT.

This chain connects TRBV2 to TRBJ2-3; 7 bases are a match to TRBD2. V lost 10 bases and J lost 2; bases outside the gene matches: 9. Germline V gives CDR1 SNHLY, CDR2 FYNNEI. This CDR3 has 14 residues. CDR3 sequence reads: CAIPGLRATDTQYF. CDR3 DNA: TGTGCCATTCCGGGACTACGCGCCACAGATACGCAGTATTTT. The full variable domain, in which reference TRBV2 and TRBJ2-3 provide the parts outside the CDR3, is EPEVTQTPSHQVTQMGQEVILRCVPISNHLYFYWYRQILGQKVEFLVSFYNNEISEKSEIFDDQFSVERPDGSNFTLKIRSTKLEDSAMYFCAIPGLRATDTQYFGPGTRLTVL.